One and the same sample provided the 11 T cell receptor beta chains below, sequenced in a study of cytomegalovirus exposure and HLA in healthy donors. Use of 60 Vbeta and 13 Jbeta primers characterized the PCR. Sequenced by immunoSEQ multiplex PCR; TCRdb stores in-frame clones only, minus some. The sample lists about 220,000 clones; 65% to 85% were seen once. Input material: PBMCs. These receptors were taken from a boy between 2 and 10 years old in good health and CMV-seronegative.

The chain couples TRBV4-1 to TRBJ1-2, with 10 bases lining up with TRBD1. CDR3 length: 15 residues. J gave up 8 bases and V 3 bases, and 9 bases lay outside the gene matches. Germline assignment: CDR1 MGHRA and CDR2 YSYEKL. The CDR3 DNA follows: TGCGCCAGCAGCCAGGATGACAGGGGGCTAAAAGGCTACACCTTC. It yields the protein CASSQDDRGLKGYTF.

The chain links TRBV19 to TRBJ2-1; 9 nucleotides agree with TRBD2. The junction had 5 bases not matched to a gene; V was cut back by 5 bases and J by 0 bases. Looked up from germline, CDR1 is LNHDA and CDR2 is SQIVND (reference sequence). The CDR3 covers 16 residues. CDR3 DNA sequence: TGTGCCAGTAGTGGCCTAGCGGGGAACTCCTACAATGAGCAGTTCTTC. This gives the protein CASSGLAGNSYNEQFF.

The chain carries TRBV4-1 and TRBJ2-2, with a weak D call TRBD1 (6 bases). The CDR3 runs 16 residues. Germline CDR1 MGHRA, CDR2 YSYEKL. V was cut by 1 base and J by 2 bases, with 11 bases left in between. The chain's CDR3 is CASSQVPDSNTGELFF. CDR3 bases: TGCGCCAGCAGCCAAGTCCCGGACAGTAACACCGGGGAGCTGTTTTTT.

The chain couples TRBV7-9 to TRBJ1-2; 7 nucleotides align to TRBD1. V was pared by 3 bases and J by 0 bases, with 7 bases of the junction left unmatched. Germline CDR1 SEHNR, CDR2 FQNEAQ (reference sequence). The CDR3 runs to 16 residues. The DNA of the CDR3 is TGTGCCAGCAGCTTCGGTGAGGGGACAGCTAACTATGGCTACACCTTC. Encoded protein: CASSFGEGTANYGYTF.

The V gene is TRBV29-1, the J gene TRBJ1-2; D is possibly TRBD1 (6 bases). Germline-derived CDR1 and CDR2 are SQVTM and ANQGSEA. V lost 2 bases and J lost 7, with 14 bases in between. The CDR3 consists of 13 residues. CDR3 DNA: TGCAGCGTTGAAAGACAGGCCGCCGTTGGCTACACCTTC. Amino acid sequence: CSVERQAAVGYTF.

The chain recombines TRBV2 with TRBJ2-5; D perhaps matches TRBD2 (5 bases). Germline V gene data show CDR1 as SNHLY and CDR2 as FYNNEI. The CDR3 loop spans 14 amino acids. Trimming stripped 3 bases from V and 4 bases from J, with 12 bases between. The CDR3 sequence is CASSDRPGSETQYF. Written as DNA, the CDR3 is TGTGCCAGCAGTGACCGCCCGGGGTCAGAGACCCAGTACTTC. Supplemented by reference TRBV2 and TRBJ2-5, the full variable domain reads EPEVTQTPSHQVTQMGQEVILRCVPISNHLYFYWYRQILGQKVEFLVSFYNNEISEKSEIFDDQFSVERPDGSNFTLKIRSTKLEDSAMYFCASSDRPGSETQYFGPGTRLLVL.

The chain employs TRBV4-1 and TRBJ2-3; TRBD2 is a possible D gene (5 bases). V was clipped by 5 bases and J by 0 bases, with 12 bases between them. From germline, CDR1 is MGHRA and CDR2 YSYEKL. This CDR3 comprises 15 residues. The CDR3: CASSKSGISTDTQYF. The CDR3 DNA is TGCGCCAGCAGCAAAAGCGGCATTAGCACAGATACGCAGTATTTT.

The CDR3 bases are TGTGCCAGCAGGGGACTAGAAGGTTTGTTCTTC. The encoded protein is CASRGLEGLFF. The rearrangement uses TRBV2 and TRBJ2-1, with 8 positions matching TRBD2. The germline V gene encodes CDR1 SNHLY and CDR2 FYNNEI. V lost 6 bases, J lost 15 bases, and 7 bases stayed unmatched. This CDR3 contains 11 residues.

This chain links TRBV9 with TRBJ1-1, with D maybe TRBD1 (5 bases). Per the germline V gene, CDR1 is SGDLS and CDR2 is YYNGEE. The CDR3 extends over 14 amino acids. Trimming left V 1 base short and J 1 base short, with 8 bases between. The CDR3 sequence is CASSVQGSNTEAFF. CDR3 coding DNA: TGTGCCAGCAGCGTACAGGGTTCGAACACTGAAGCTTTCTTT.

This clone was counted once. The V gene is TRBV7-9, the J gene TRBJ1-1; 12 nucleotides match TRBD1. The CDR3 covers 15 residues. CDR1 and CDR2 (germline): SEHNR, FQNEAQ (reference sequence). Losses at the gene ends were 4 bases for V and 4 bases for J; bases not matched to a gene: 4. CDR3 DNA: TGTGCCAGCAGCTCCGGGACAGGGGGCGGCACTGAAGCTTTCTTT. Its protein product is CASSSGTGGGTEAFF.

This clone was observed a handful of times. This rearrangement joins TRBV4-1 to TRBJ1-1, with D possibly TRBD1 on 6 matching bases. The CDR3 runs to 18 residues. The V and J ends lost 0 bases and 0 bases respectively, with 17 bases between them. Germline V gene lookup returns CDR1 MGHRA and CDR2 YSYEKL. CDR3 sequence reads: CASSQDRGRTVVNTEAFF. The CDR3 nucleotides read TGCGCCAGCAGCCAAGATAGGGGAAGGACAGTGGTGAACACTGAAGCTTTCTTT.